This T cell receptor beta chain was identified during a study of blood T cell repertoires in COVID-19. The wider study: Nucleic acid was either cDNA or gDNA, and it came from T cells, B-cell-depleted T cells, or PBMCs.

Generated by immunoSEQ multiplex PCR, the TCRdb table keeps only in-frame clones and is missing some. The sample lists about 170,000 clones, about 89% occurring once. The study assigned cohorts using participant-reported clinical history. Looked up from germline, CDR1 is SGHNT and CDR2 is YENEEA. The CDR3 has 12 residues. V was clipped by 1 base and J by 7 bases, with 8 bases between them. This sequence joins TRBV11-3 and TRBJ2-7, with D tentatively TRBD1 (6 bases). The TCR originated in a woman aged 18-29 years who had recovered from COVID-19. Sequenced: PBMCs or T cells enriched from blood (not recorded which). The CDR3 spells CASSLVGGEQYF. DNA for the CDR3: TGTGCCAGCAGCTTAGTAGGGGGTGAGCAGTACTTC. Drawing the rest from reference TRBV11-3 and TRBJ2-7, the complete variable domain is EAGVVQSPRYKIIEKKQPVAFWCNPISGHNTLYWYLQNLGQGPELLIRYENEEAVDDSQLPKDRFSAERLKGVDSTLKIQPAELGDSAVYLCASSLVGGEQYFGPGTRLTVT.